This T cell receptor beta chain is drawn from a study of shared clonotypes between healthy human individuals (dated by TCRdb to the early 2020s). In terms of the full investigation: The cohort included a few men and a couple of women between 18 and 49 years of age. The study deeply sequenced blood TCR repertoires of about 5 healthy adults to estimate repertoire size and the extent of clonotype sharing between individuals. Per donor, leukapheresis produced somewhere between about 0.9 and 9 billion PBMCs. Per donor, three plates each were used for CD4 naive and CD4 memory, two for CD8 naive, and one for CD8 memory. To increase sequencing depth and limit assay-specific biases, TCR repertoire library preparation and sequencing were carried out by different laboratories using diverse techniques. The study at large found these results: Rarefaction of sorted-subset datasets indicated incomplete sequencing despite the large sequencing depth. Sampling was restricted to blood, and TCR repertoires in tissues likely differ from the TCR repertoires found in blood. Pairwise subsampling indicated that sequencing depth was expected to affect the degree of clonotype sharing among donors. Because the study included a small number of donors, the genetic and exposure-history diversity represented was limited. When a few donors were compared, the shared fraction of clonotypes was about 5.5% for naive CD4, roughly 3.3% for naive CD8, about 2.5% for memory CD4, and around 0.37% for memory CD8. Clonotypes shared by all four sorted-subset donors showed higher generation probabilities than non-shared clonotypes. Larger estimated clonotype richness was generally found for naive subsets than for memory subsets.

About this clone itself: Its antigen is currently not known. No per-base quality is available; no much larger clone lies one base away.

CD8 naive samples were obtained by positive selection for CCR7 among CD45RO-negative cells, yielding a CD45RA+CCR7+ population from which TemRA cells were excluded. The donors were healthy, HIV-negative adults who had no recently reported acute infections or vaccinations. Every donor was a Caucasian adult living in Nashville, Tennessee, USA. Blood was obtained by leukapheresis, after which PBMCs were separated by Ficoll-Histopaque density gradient centrifugation and cryopreserved in liquid nitrogen vapor phase. Analytical flow cytometry was used to check the purity and quantity of every magnetically sorted T cell population. Genomic DNA was isolated from every sorted fraction and measured by UV absorbance on a Nanodrop 2000c. TCR CDR3 regions were amplified from genomic DNA by multiplex PCR using the deep immunoSEQ assay. Extracted genomic DNA from each cell subset was spread evenly across all wells of several immunoSEQ 96-well plates, with each plate serving as a replicate. Each replicate PCR for sorted subsets received around 200 ng genomic DNA, equal to roughly 30,000 T cell genomes. The purified libraries were quantified using a Qubit 3.0 fluorometer, sized with a Bioanalyzer 2100, and then quantified again using the KAPA Library Quantification kit. Every immunoSEQ 96-well plate was sequenced on a dedicated single-read 150-cycle Illumina NextSeq 550 flow cell. On the authors' methods: Because only junctional sequences without quality scores were contained in the immunoSEQ output, filtering matching that applied to full-length reads could not be performed. To assign V/J genes and CDR3, sequences were annotated using PyIR, a Python wrapper for IgBLAST v1.9, with IMGT germline references. Reads with weak V/J assignments (E-value above 1e-6), missing CDR3, stop codons, out-of-frame junctions, or ambiguous translated residues were removed. V3J clonotypes were defined as sequences sharing an identical inferred V gene, J gene, and CDR3 amino acid sequence. To compute the percentage overlap between repertoires, the number of shared unique clonotypes was divided by the size of the smaller repertoire. Repertoire richness was assessed with RTK rarefaction, the Chao1 estimator, and Recon v2.1 estimates of unobserved clonotypes. Generation probabilities were computed with OLGA for all TCRbeta clonotypes obtained by the gDNA method from four donors. Not all clones reach the TCRdb copy of this immuneACCESS table, which keeps in-frame sequences only. Checked studies attribute under half of the gap to unresolved V genes and leave the rest unexplained. D and trimming were read from the DNA, whereas the V and J calls and clone size are those reported in that table. The sample table shows about 1.9 million clones, and about 93% are seen once. Of the sample, approximately 1.7% falls within the top ten clones.

The CDR3, cysteine through phenylalanine, is 14 amino acids long. Only CDR3 DNA remains: 42 bases, in frame from the first base. The germline V end is reduced by 5 bases and the J end by 2 bases; junction bases left unmatched: 5. CDR1 SEHNR and CDR2 FQNEAQ are derived from the germline V gene (reference sequence). The rearranged chain carries TRBV7-9 and TRBJ1-2, with 7 bases matching TRBD1. The TCR comes from a man younger than 35 in good health. Some clones in this sample may be carry-over from other donors' samples. Sequencing input: naive CD8+ T cells from PBMCs. Taken with the paper, the label for cell subset or site translates to: CD45RA+CCR7+. The base sequence is TGTGCCAGCAGCCCACGGGACAGCAACTATGGCTACACCTTC. This sequence encodes CASSPRDSNYGYTF.